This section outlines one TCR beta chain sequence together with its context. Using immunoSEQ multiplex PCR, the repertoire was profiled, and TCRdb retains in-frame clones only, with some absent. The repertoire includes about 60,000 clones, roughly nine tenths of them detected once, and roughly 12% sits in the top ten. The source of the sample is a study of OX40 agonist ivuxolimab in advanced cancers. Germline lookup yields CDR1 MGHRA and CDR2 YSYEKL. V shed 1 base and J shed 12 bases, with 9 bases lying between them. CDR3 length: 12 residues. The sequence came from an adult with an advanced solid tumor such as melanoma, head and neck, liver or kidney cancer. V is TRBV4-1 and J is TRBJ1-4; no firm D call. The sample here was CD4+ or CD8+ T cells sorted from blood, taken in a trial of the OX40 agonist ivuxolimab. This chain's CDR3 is CASSQVRGELFF. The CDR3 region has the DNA TGCGCCAGCAGCCAAGTCCGTGGGGAACTGTTTTTT.